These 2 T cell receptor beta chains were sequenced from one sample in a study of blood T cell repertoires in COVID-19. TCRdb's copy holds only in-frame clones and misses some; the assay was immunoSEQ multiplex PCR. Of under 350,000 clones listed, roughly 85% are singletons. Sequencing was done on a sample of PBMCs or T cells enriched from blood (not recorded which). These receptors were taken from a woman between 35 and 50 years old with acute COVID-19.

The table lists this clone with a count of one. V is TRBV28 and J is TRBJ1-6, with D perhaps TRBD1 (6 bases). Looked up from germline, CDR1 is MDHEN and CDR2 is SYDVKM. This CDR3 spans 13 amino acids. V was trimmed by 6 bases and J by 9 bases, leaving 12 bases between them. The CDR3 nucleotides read TGTGCCAGCAGACCCGACAGGCTTTCACCCCTCCACTTT. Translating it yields CASRPDRLSPLHF.

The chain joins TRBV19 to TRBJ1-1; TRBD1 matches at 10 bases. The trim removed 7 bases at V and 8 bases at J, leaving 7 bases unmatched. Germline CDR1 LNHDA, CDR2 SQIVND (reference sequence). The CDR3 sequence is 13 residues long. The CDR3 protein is CASNPTGGPEAFF. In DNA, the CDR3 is TGTGCCAGTAACCCGACAGGGGGCCCAGAAGCTTTCTTT.